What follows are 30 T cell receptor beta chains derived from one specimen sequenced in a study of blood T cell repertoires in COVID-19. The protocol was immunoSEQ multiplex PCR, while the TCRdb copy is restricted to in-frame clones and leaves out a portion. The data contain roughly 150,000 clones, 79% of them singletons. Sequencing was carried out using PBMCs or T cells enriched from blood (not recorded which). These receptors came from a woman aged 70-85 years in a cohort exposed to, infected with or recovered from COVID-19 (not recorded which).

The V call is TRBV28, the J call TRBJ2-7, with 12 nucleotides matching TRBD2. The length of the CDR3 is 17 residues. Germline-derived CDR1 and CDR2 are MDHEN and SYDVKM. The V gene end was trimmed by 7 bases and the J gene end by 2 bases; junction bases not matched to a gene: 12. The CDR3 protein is CASTSPGASGRAYEQYF. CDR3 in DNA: TGTGCCAGCACTAGTCCGGGCGCTAGCGGGAGGGCCTACGAGCAGTACTTC.

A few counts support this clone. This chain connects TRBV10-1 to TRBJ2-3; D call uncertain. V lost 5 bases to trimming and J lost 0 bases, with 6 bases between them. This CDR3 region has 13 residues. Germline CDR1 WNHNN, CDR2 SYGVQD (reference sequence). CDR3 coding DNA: TGCGCCAGCAGTCATCGGAGCACAGATACGCAGTATTTT. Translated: CASSHRSTDTQYF.

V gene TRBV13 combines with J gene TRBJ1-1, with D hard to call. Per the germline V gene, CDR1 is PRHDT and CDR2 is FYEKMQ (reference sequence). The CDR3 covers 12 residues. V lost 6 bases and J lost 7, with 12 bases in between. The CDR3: CASRSNRGEAFF. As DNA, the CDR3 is TGTGCCAGCAGATCTAATCGGGGTGAAGCTTTCTTT.

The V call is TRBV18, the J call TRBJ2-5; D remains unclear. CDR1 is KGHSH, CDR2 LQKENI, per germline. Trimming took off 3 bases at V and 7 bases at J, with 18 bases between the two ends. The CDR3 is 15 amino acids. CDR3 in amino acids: CASSPSGGAERTQYF. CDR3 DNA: TGTGCCAGCTCACCTTCTGGCGGAGCAGAGCGGACCCAGTACTTC.

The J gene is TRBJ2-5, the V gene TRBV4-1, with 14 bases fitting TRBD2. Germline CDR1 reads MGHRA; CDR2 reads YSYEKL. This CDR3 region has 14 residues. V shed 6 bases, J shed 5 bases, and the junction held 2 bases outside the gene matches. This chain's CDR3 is CASRRTSGRETQYF. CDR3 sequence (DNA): TGCGCCAGCAGACGGACTAGCGGGAGGGAGACCCAGTACTTC.

The CDR3 loop is CASSRFYGNTIYF. The DNA for the CDR3 is TGTGCCAGCAGCCGATTCTACGGAAACACCATATATTTT. The J gene is TRBJ1-3, the V gene TRBV13; no definite D call. The CDR3 loop spans 13 amino acids. V gave up 5 bases and J gave up 4 bases, with 9 bases separating them. Germline CDR1 is PRHDT and CDR2 is FYEKMQ (reference sequence).

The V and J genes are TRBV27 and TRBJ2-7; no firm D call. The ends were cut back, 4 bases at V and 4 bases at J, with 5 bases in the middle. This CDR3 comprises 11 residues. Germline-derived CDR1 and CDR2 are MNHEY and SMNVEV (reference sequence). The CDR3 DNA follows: TGTGCCAGCAGTTCCACTTACGAGCAGTACTTC. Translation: CASSSTYEQYF.

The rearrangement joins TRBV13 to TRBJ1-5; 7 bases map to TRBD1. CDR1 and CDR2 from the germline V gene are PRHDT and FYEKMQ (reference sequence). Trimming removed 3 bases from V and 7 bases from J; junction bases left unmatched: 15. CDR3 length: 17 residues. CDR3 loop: CASSFERRGTAGQPQHF. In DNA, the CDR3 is TGTGCCAGCAGCTTCGAACGCCGCGGGACAGCAGGGCAGCCCCAGCATTTT.

The CDR3 spells CASSQRGANTEAFF. DNA for the CDR3: TGTGCCAGCAGCCAGCGGGGGGCGAACACTGAAGCTTTCTTT. V and J are TRBV7-9 and TRBJ1-1; perhaps TRBD1 as D (6 bases). Between the trimmed V and J ends, which lost 5 bases and 1 base, there was a span of 11 bases. CDR1 is SEHNR, CDR2 FQNEAQ, per germline (reference sequence). This CDR3 region has 14 residues.

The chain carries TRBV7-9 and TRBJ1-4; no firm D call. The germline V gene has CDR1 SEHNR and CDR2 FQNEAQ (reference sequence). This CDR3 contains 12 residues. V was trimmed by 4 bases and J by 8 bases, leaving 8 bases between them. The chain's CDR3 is CASSSGGEKLFF. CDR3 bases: TGTGCCAGCAGCTCCGGCGGGGAAAAACTGTTTTTT.

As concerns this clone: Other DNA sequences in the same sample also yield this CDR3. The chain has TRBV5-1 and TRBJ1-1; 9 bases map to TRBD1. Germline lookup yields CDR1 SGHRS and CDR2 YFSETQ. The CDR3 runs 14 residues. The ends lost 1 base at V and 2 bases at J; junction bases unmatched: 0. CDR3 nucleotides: TGCGCCAGCAGCTTGACAGGGGGCAACACTGAAGCTTTCTTT. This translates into CASSLTGGNTEAFF.

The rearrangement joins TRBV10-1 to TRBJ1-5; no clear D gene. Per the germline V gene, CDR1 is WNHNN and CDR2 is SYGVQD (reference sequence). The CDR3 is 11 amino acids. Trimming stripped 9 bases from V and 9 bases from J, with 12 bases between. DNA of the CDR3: TGCGCCAGAACCCCCGCGCGGCCCCAGCATTTT. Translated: CARTPARPQHF.

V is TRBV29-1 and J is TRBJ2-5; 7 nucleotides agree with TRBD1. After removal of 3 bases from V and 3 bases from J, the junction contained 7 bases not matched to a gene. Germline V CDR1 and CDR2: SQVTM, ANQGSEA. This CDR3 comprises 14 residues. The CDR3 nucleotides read TGCAGCGTTGAGGGGACAGCTAAAGAAGAGACCCAGTACTTC. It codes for CSVEGTAKEETQYF.

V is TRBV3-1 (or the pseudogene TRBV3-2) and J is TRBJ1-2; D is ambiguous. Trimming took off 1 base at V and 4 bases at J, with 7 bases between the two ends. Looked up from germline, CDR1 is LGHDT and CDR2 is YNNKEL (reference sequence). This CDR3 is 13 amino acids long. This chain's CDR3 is CASSQGRSYGYTF. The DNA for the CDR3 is TGTGCCAGCAGCCAAGGGCGGTCCTATGGCTACACCTTC.

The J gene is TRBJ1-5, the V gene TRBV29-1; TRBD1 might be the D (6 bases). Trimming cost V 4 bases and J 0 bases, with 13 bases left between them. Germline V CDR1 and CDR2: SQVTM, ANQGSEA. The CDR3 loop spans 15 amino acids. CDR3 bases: TGCAGCGTTGCACCCAGGGGAAATAGCAATCAGCCCCAGCATTTT. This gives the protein CSVAPRGNSNQPQHF.

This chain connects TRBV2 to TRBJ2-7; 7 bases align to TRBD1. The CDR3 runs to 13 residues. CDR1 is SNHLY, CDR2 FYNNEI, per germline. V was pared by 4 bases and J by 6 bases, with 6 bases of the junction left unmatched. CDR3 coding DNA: TGTGCCAGCAGTGGGCCAGGGGGATCCGAGCAGTACTTC. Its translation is CASSGPGGSEQYF.

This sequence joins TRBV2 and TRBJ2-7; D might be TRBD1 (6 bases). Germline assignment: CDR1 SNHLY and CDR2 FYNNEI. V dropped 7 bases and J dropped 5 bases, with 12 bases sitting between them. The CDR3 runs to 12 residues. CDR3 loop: CASNRVGDEQYF. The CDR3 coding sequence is TGTGCCAGCAACAGGGTCGGGGACGAGCAGTACTTC.

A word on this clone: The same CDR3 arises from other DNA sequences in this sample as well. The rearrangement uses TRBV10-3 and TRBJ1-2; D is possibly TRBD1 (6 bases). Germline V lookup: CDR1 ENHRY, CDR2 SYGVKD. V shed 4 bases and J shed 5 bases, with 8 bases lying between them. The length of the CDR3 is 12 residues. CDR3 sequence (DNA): TGTGCCATCAGTGGGACAGATTATGGCTACACCTTC. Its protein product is CAISGTDYGYTF.

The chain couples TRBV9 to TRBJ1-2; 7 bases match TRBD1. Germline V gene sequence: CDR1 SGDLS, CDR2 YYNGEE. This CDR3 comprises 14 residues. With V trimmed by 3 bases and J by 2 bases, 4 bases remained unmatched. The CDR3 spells CASSADRSNYGYTF. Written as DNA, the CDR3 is TGTGCCAGCAGCGCGGACAGGAGCAACTATGGCTACACCTTC.

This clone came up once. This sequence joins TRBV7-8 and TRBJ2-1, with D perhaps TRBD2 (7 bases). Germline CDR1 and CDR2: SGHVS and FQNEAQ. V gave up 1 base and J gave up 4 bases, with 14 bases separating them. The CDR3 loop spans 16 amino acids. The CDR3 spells CASSLVGGARYNEQFF. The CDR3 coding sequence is TGTGCCAGCAGCTTAGTTGGGGGGGCGCGATACAATGAGCAGTTCTTC.

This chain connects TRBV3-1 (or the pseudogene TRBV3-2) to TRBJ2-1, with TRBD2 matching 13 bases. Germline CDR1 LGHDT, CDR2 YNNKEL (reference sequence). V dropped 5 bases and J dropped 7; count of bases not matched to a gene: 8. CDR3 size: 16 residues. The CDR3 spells CASSSSGTSGKNEQFF. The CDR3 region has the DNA TGTGCCAGCAGCTCAAGCGGGACTAGCGGGAAGAATGAGCAGTTCTTC.

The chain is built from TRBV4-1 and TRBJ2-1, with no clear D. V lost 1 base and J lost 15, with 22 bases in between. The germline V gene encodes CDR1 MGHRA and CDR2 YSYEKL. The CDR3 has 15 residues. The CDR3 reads CASSQVGTAGTYRFF. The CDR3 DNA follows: TGCGCCAGCAGCCAAGTTGGTACAGCTGGCACGTATAGGTTCTTC.

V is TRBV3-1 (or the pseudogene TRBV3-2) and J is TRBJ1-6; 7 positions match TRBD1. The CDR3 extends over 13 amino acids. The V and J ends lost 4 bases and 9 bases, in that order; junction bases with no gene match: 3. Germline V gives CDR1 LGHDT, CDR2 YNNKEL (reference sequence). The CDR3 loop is CASSLEGASPLHF. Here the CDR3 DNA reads TGTGCCAGCAGCCTTGAGGGGGCTTCACCCCTCCACTTT.

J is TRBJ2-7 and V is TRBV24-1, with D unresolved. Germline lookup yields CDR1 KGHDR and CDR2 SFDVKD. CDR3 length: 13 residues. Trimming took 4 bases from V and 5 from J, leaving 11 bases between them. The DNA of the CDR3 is TGTGCCACCAGTGACCCCCTCGCGAACGAGCAGTACTTC. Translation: CATSDPLANEQYF.

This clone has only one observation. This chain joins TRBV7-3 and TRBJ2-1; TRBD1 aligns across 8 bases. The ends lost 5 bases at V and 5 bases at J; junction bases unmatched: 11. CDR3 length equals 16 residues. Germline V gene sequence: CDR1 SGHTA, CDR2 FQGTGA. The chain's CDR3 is CASSPRQGTWNNEQFF. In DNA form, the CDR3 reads TGTGCCAGCAGCCCAAGACAGGGGACGTGGAACAATGAGCAGTTCTTC. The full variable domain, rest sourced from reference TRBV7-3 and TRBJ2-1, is GAGVSQTPSNKVTEKGKYVELRCDPISGHTALYWYRQSLGQGPEFLIYFQGTGAADDSGLPNDRFFAVRPEGSVSTLKIQRTERGDSAVYLCASSPRQGTWNNEQFFGPGTRLTVL.

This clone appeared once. The CDR3 sequence: CASSLRDRSFYEQYF. The CDR3 DNA follows: TGTGCCAGCAGTTTACGGGACAGAAGCTTCTACGAGCAGTACTTC. The chain has TRBV28 and TRBJ2-7, with TRBD1 matching 7 bases. CDR3 size: 15 residues. Trimming took 2 bases from V and 3 from J; bases not matched to a gene: 7. Germline V lookup: CDR1 MDHEN, CDR2 SYDVKM.

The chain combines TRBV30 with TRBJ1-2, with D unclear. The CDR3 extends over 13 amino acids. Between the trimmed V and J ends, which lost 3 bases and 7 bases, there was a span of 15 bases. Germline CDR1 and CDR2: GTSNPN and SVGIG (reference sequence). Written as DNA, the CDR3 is TGTGCCTGGAGCGCCTCGTGGCGGAGTGGCTACACCTTC. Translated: CAWSASWRSGYTF.

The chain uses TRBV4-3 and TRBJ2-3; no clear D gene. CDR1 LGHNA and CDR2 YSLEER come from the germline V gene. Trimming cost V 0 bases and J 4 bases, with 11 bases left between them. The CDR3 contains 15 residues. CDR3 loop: CASSQEVLRADTQYF. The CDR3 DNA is TGCGCCAGCAGCCAAGAAGTCCTCCGGGCAGATACGCAGTATTTT.

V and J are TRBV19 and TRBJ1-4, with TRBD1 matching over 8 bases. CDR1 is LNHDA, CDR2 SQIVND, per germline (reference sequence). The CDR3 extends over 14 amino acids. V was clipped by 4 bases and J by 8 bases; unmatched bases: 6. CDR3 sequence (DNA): TGTGCCAGTAGTACAGGACAGGGTGGGGAAAAACTGTTTTTT. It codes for CASSTGQGGEKLFF.

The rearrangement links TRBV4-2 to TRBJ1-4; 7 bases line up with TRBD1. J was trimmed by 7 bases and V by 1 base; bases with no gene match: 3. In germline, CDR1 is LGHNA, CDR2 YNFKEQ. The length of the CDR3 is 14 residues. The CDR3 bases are TGTGCCAGCAGCCAAGTTAACAGGGGTGAAAAACTGTTTTTT. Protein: CASSQVNRGEKLFF.